These T cell receptor beta chains were read from a single sample in a study of T-cell reconstitution after alpha-beta-depleted transplantation in children. Using its own MiXCR run on the PCR reads, TCRdb lists one record per CDR3 protein. The table includes approximately 590,000 distinct CDR3 sequences, roughly a tenth detected once. The starting material was PBMCs from the stem cell graft donor, obtained from the stem cell graft. The receptor source for this set is a human donor who donated a stem cell graft to a child with acute myeloid leukemia. CDR3s include the opening cysteine and the closing phenylalanine or tryptophan. A D gene is named only where the DNA matches it firmly. A row's size may be missing; if present it is once, few, many or a size class.

D	J	size	V	CDR3	DNA
NA	TRBJ2-1	many	TRBV4-3	CASSQGVNEQFF	TGCGCCAGCAGCCAAGGGGTTAATGAGCAGTTCTTC
NA	TRBJ2-7	NA	TRBV7-9	CASSFWKGNEQYF	TGTGCCAGCAGCTTTTGGAAGGGAAACGAGCAGTACTTC
NA	TRBJ1-1	NA	TRBV7-2	CASSLAAQPNTEAFF	TGTGCCAGCAGCTTAGCGGCGCAGCCGAACACTGAAGCTTTCTTT
TRBD1	TRBJ1-5	NA	TRBV7-2	CASSLSQGDQPQHF	TGTGCCAGCAGCTTAAGTCAGGGGGATCAGCCCCAGCATTTT
NA	TRBJ1-4	many	TRBV4-2	CASSPLQGNEKLFF	TGTGCCAGCAGCCCCCTACAGGGTAATGAAAAACTGTTTTTT
TRBD2	TRBJ2-7	few	TRBV3-1	CASSHGLAGRIYEQYF	TGTGCCAGCAGCCACGGACTAGCGGGGCGAATCTACGAGCAGTACTTC
NA	TRBJ1-1	NA	TRBV7-8	CASSLGHGNTEAFF	TGTGCCAGCAGCTTAGGACACGGTAACACTGAAGCTTTCTTT
TRBD1	TRBJ2-1	many	TRBV5-1	CASSLDSAGGEQFF	TGCGCCAGCAGCTTGGACTCCGCAGGGGGTGAGCAGTTCTTC
NA	TRBJ2-7	few	TRBV6-4	CATLKAGRINPGESYEQYF	TGTGCCACCCTGAAGGCGGGACGGATAAATCCAGGGGAATCCTACGAGCAGTACTTC
NA	TRBJ2-1	NA	TRBV30	CACVSNEQFF	TGTGCCTGTGTAAGCAATGAGCAGTTCTTC
TRBD2	TRBJ2-7	NA	TRBV7-3	CASSPQLATREQYF	TGTGCCAGCAGCCCCCAACTAGCGACGAGAGAGCAGTACTTC
NA	TRBJ2-5	NA	TRBV5-1	CASSLRSAGWETQYF	TGCGCCAGCAGCTTGCGCAGTGCAGGATGGGAGACCCAGTACTTC
NA	TRBJ2-1	few	TRBV29-1	CSVAEGTNEQFF	TGCAGCGTCGCGGAGGGGACGAATGAGCAGTTCTTC
NA	TRBJ2-2	NA	TRBV29-1	CSVAQENTGELFF	TGCAGCGTTGCACAGGAGAACACCGGGGAGCTGTTTTTT
NA	TRBJ2-2	few	TRBV20-1	CSARASAAAGELFF	TGCAGTGCTAGGGCAAGTGCGGCGGCCGGGGAGCTGTTTTTT
NA	TRBJ1-5	NA	TRBV20-1	CSAIQQGPVGGFFNQPQHF	TGCAGTGCCATACAGCAGGGACCCGTCGGCGGGTTCTTCAATCAGCCCCAGCATTTT
NA	TRBJ1-1	few	TRBV20-1	CSARVSAEAFF	TGCAGTGCTAGAGTAAGCGCTGAAGCTTTCTTT
TRBD2	TRBJ2-4	few	TRBV6-1	CASSEILAGGPRAKNIQYF	TGTGCCAGCAGTGAAATTTTAGCGGGAGGACCGAGGGCCAAAAACATTCAGTACTTC
TRBD1	TRBJ2-1	many	TRBV29-1	CSVVRDRGDEQFF	TGCAGCGTTGTCCGGGACAGGGGAGATGAGCAGTTCTTC
TRBD1	TRBJ2-1	many	TRBV11-2	CASSLVQGQYEQFF	TGTGCCAGCAGCTTAGTACAGGGACAGTATGAGCAGTTCTTC
NA	TRBJ2-7	few	TRBV5-1	CASSPGRDQQYF	TGCGCCAGCAGCCCAGGGCGGGACCAGCAGTACTTC
TRBD1	TRBJ2-5	NA	TRBV27	CASSGTGGSPSRYF	TGTGCCAGCAGTGGGACAGGGGGGTCCCCCTCCCGGTACTTC
NA	TRBJ2-3	many	TRBV6-5	CASSSPGPGKEYF	TGTGCCAGCAGTTCCCCCGGGCCAGGGAAGGAGTATTTT
NA	TRBJ2-1	NA	TRBV6-4	CASSDLPSALLNEQFF	TGTGCCAGCAGTGACTTGCCTAGTGCTCTACTCAATGAGCAGTTCTTC
NA	TRBJ1-5	few	TRBV20-1	CSARIGRDQPQHF	TGCAGTGCTAGGATAGGGAGGGATCAGCCCCAGCATTTT
NA	TRBJ1-2	NA	TRBV7-9	CASSLASVGYTF	TGTGCCAGCAGCTTAGCTAGCGTTGGCTACACCTTC
NA	TRBJ1-1	NA	TRBV29-1	CSVVDRENTEAFF	TGCAGCGTTGTAGACAGAGAGAACACTGAAGCTTTCTTT
NA	TRBJ2-7	NA	TRBV3-1	CASSLRPGGSYEQYF	TGTGCCAGCAGCCTAAGGCCTGGCGGTTCCTACGAGCAGTACTTC
NA	TRBJ1-6	few	TRBV15	CATSRVAGSSYNSPLHF	TGTGCCACCAGCAGAGTGGCAGGGAGCTCCTATAATTCACCCCTCCACTTT
NA	TRBJ2-3	few	TRBV29-1	CSVDRQTRGDTQYF	TGCAGCGTTGACCGACAGACCCGCGGAGATACGCAGTATTTT
NA	TRBJ2-7	many	TRBV20-1	CSARMTGSYEQYF	TGCAGTGCTAGAATGACAGGCTCCTACGAGCAGTACTTC
TRBD2	TRBJ2-1	NA	TRBV16	CASSQSGLAGAREQFF	TGTGCCAGCAGCCAATCAGGGCTAGCGGGAGCACGGGAGCAGTTCTTC
TRBD2	TRBJ2-1	NA	TRBV11-2	CASSSGLGLAGREQFF	TGTGCCAGCAGCTCTGGCCTGGGACTAGCGGGCCGAGAGCAGTTCTTC
TRBD2	TRBJ2-2	NA	TRBV5-6	CASSLWASGRTGELFF	TGTGCCAGCAGCTTGTGGGCTAGCGGGAGAACCGGGGAGCTGTTTTTT
TRBD2	TRBJ2-7	NA	TRBV25-1	CASSQELAGPFGEQYF	TGTGCCAGCAGTCAGGAACTAGCGGGACCTTTTGGCGAGCAGTACTTC
NA	TRBJ1-1	NA	TRBV20-1	CSAWVNTEAFF	TGCAGTGCGTGGGTGAACACTGAAGCTTTCTTT
TRBD2	TRBJ2-7	NA	TRBV5-1	CASSWGLAGGQNYEQYF	TGCGCCAGCAGCTGGGGACTAGCGGGAGGCCAGAACTACGAGCAGTACTTC
NA	TRBJ1-2	once	TRBV29-1	CSVVGGGNYGYTF	TGCAGCGTTGTGGGGGGGGGGAACTATGGCTACACCTTC
TRBD2	TRBJ2-3	many	TRBV6-4	CASSASGRAGDTQYF	TGTGCCAGCAGTGCCAGCGGGAGGGCCGGAGATACGCAGTATTTT
TRBD2	TRBJ2-3	NA	TRBV30	CASLRGSGRAGDTQYF	TGTGCCTCCCTTCGGGGTAGCGGGAGGGCCGGAGATACGCAGTATTTT
NA	TRBJ2-7	NA	TRBV20-1	CSAKPLPTRVYEQYF	TGCAGTGCTAAACCGCTTCCGACTAGAGTCTACGAGCAGTACTTC
NA	TRBJ2-1	NA	TRBV27	CASRGQTFYNEQFF	TGTGCCAGCAGAGGACAAACCTTCTACAATGAGCAGTTCTTC
NA	TRBJ1-5	few	TRBV7-2	CASRPSGRISNQPQHF	TGTGCCAGCAGGCCGAGCGGACGGATTAGCAATCAGCCCCAGCATTTT
TRBD2	TRBJ2-2	NA	TRBV5-4	CASTSGIAGAGGGTGELFF	TGTGCCAGCACCTCGGGTATAGCGGGAGCCGGAGGGGGCACCGGGGAGCTGTTTTTT
NA	TRBJ1-5	NA	TRBV3-1	CASSQGSRGVVQPQHF	TGTGCCAGCAGCCAAGGGAGCCGGGGGGTGGTTCAGCCCCAGCATTTT
TRBD2	TRBJ2-7	few	TRBV6-2/TRBV6-3	CASSPDLTITPGTRSEQYF	TGTGCCAGCAGCCCAGACCTTACCATCACGCCCGGGACTAGAAGCGAGCAGTACTTC
TRBD2	TRBJ2-3	NA	TRBV7-3	CASSLIAGGPDTQYF	TGTGCCAGCAGCCTTATAGCGGGAGGGCCAGATACGCAGTATTTT
NA	TRBJ1-2	NA	TRBV6-2/TRBV6-3	CASSQLGGYTF	TGTGCCAGCAGCCAGCTCGGGGGCTACACCTTC
TRBD1	TRBJ1-5	NA	TRBV28	CASRKDRASTRQPQHF	TGTGCCAGCAGGAAGGACAGGGCCTCCACGAGGCAGCCCCAGCATTTT
NA	TRBJ2-1	many	TRBV30	CAWSVLLNEQFF	TGTGCCTGGAGTGTACTTCTCAATGAGCAGTTCTTC
NA	TRBJ2-7	NA	TRBV6-5	CASSYNLHYEQYF	TGTGCCAGCAGTTACAACTTGCACTACGAGCAGTACTTC
NA	TRBJ2-2	many	TRBV7-9	CASTPSEPGELFF	TGTGCCAGCACCCCATCGGAACCCGGGGAGCTGTTTTTT
NA	TRBJ2-1	few	TRBV24-1	CATSDQNEQFF	TGTGCCACCAGTGACCAGAATGAGCAGTTCTTC
TRBD2	TRBJ2-7	NA	TRBV27	CASSPPLAGGLYEQYF	TGTGCCAGCAGTCCTCCCCTAGCGGGAGGTCTCTACGAGCAGTACTTC
TRBD2	TRBJ2-7	many	TRBV6-5	CASQGETGGYEQYF	TGTGCCAGCCAAGGGGAGACGGGAGGGTACGAGCAGTACTTC
TRBD2	TRBJ2-1	NA	TRBV30	CAWSVGLAENNEQFF	TGTGCCTGGAGTGTAGGGCTAGCGGAGAACAATGAGCAGTTCTTC
NA	TRBJ2-4	many	TRBV6-5	CASSLDRGGENIQYF	TGTGCCAGCAGCCTGGACAGAGGCGGAGAAAACATTCAGTACTTC
NA	TRBJ2-2	few	TRBV7-2	CASSSGGRVAGELFF	TGTGCCAGCAGCTCGGGTGGAAGGGTAGCCGGGGAGCTGTTTTTT
NA	TRBJ1-2	NA	TRBV6-1	CASSSQGFNYGYTF	TGTGCCAGCTCTTCGCAGGGGTTTAACTATGGCTACACCTTC